What follows is one TCR beta chain and its context. Its antigen is not identified. CDR3 length: 16 amino acids. CDR1 SGHRS and CDR2 YFSETQ come from the germline V gene. Trimming pared 4 bases from V and 1 base from J, leaving 17 bases between. For CDR3 and TCR beta VDJ profiling, genomic DNA was the template used. TCRdb fed the reads into MiXCR, producing one record per CDR3 protein. The sample records hundreds of thousands of distinct CDR3 sequences, approximately 57% being singletons. The data are from a study of CD8+CD57+ T cells in acquired aplastic anemia. Study-wide results and limits: A significant difference in CD8+ Simpson's diversity between patients and controls was not found.

The receptor's source is a human donor with severe aplastic anemia or a healthy control (not recorded which). The sequenced sample was sorted CD4+, CD8+, or CD8+CD57+ T cells (not recorded which) from PBMCs. The chain couples TRBV5-1 to TRBJ1-2; TRBD1 might be the D (6 bases). The CDR3 region is CASSAVTGDFNYGYTF. For the CDR3, the DNA is TGCGCCAGCAGCGCAGTGACAGGAGACTTTAACTATGGCTACACCTTC.